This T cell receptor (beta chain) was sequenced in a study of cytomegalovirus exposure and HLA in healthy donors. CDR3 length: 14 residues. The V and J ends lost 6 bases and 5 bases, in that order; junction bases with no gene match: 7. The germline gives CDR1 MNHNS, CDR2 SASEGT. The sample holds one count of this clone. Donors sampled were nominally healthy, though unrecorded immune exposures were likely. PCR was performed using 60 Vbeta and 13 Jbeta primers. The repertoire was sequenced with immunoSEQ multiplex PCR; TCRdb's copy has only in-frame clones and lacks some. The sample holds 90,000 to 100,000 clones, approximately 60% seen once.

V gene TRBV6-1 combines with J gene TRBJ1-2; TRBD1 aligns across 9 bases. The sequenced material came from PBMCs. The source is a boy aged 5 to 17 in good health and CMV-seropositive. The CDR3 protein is CASRDPGTGYGYTF. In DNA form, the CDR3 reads TGTGCCAGCAGGGACCCCGGGACAGGGTATGGCTACACCTTC.